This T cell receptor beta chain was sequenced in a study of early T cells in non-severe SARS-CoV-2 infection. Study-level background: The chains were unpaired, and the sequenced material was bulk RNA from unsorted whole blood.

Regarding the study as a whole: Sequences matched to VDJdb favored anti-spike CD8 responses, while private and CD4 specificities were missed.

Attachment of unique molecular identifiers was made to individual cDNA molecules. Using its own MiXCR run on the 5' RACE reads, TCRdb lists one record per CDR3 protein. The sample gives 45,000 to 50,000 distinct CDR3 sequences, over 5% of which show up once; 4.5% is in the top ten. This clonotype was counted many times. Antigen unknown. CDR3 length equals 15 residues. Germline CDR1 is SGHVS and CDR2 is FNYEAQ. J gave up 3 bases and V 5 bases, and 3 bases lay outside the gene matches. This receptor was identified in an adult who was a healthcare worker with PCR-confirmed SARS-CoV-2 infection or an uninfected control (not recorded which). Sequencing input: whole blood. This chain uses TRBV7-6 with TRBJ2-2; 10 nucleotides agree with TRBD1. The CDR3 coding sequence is TGTGCCAGCAGCCACGGACAGGGGGACACCGGGGAGCTGTTTTTT. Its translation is CASSHGQGDTGELFF.